Listed below are T cell receptor beta chains from one sample, sequenced in a study of immune cell composition in non-small cell lung cancer. The repertoire was sequenced with immunoSEQ multiplex PCR; TCRdb's copy has only in-frame clones and lacks some. Of 6,000 to 8,500 clones in the sample, roughly 62% were seen once. The sample consisted of lung tumor tissue. Every receptor here comes from a human donor with non-small cell lung cancer. Each CDR3 is given with its conserved first and last residue. D genes are given only for firm matches. The listing skips clone size in some rows; elsewhere it reads once, few, many or a size class.

abundance | d_gene | j_gene | v_gene | CDR3nt | CDR3aa
- | - | TRBJ1-4 | TRBV9 | TGTGCCAGCAGCGTAGGGACATTTGATGAAAAACTGTTTTTT | CASSVGTFDEKLFF
- | - | TRBJ2-7 | TRBV29-1 | TGCAGCGTTGGCACAGGACAGCGCGCCTACGAGCAGTACTTC | CSVGTGQRAYEQYF
once | - | TRBJ1-4 | TRBV7-2 | TGTGCCAGCAGCCTAACAGGTCCAACTAATGAAAAACTGTTTTTT | CASSLTGPTNEKLFF
few | - | TRBJ1-4 | TRBV30 | TGTGCCTGGAGTGTACTAATCGGGGATGAAAAACTGTTTTTT | CAWSVLIGDEKLFF
- | TRBD2 | TRBJ2-5 | TRBV5-1 | TGCGCCAGCACCATGGGGTGGCTAGCGGGCAGTCGAGAGACCCAGTACTTC | CASTMGWLAGSRETQYF
- | - | TRBJ2-1 | TRBV19 | TGTGCCAGCAACCACGGGAGTGCCTACAATGAGCAGTTCTTC | CASNHGSAYNEQFF
once | - | TRBJ1-6 | TRBV30 | TGTGCCTGGACCAGGCTGAATAATTCACCCCTCCACTTT | CAWTRLNNSPLHF
- | - | TRBJ2-3 | TRBV7-3 | TGTGCCAGCAGCCCGACAGTTACAGATACGCAGTATTTT | CASSPTVTDTQYF
- | TRBD2 | TRBJ2-1 | TRBV9 | TGTGCCAGCAGCGTAGATGGCGGGAGGGCCTGGGATGAGCAGTTCTTC | CASSVDGGRAWDEQFF
few | - | TRBJ1-1 | TRBV4-2 | TGTGCCAGCAGCCAAGGGGAGCTTACTGAAGCTTTCTTT | CASSQGELTEAFF
- | - | TRBJ1-2 | TRBV7-2 | TGTGCCAGCAGCATCACAGGGTACGGCTACACCTTC | CASSITGYGYTF
- | - | TRBJ2-3 | TRBV11-2 | TGTGCCAGCAGCTTAAGGCAGGGCCAAGATACGCAGTATTTT | CASSLRQGQDTQYF
few | TRBD1 | TRBJ2-7 | TRBV6-6 | TGTGCCAGCATTACCGGGACAGGGAGCTACGAGCAGTACTTC | CASITGTGSYEQYF
- | - | TRBJ1-1 | TRBV10-3 | TGTGCCCACAAAGGACATTTGAACACTGAAGCTTTCTTT | CAHKGHLNTEAFF
- | TRBD2 | TRBJ2-1 | TRBV4-1 | TGCGCCAGCAGCCCCCCACCTAGCGGGACGGTGCAGTTCTTC | CASSPPPSGTVQFF
- | - | TRBJ1-6 | TRBV19 | TGTGCCAGTAGTGTACAGGGTCGGACTTCACCCCTCCACTTT | CASSVQGRTSPLHF
- | TRBD1 | TRBJ2-1 | TRBV9 | TGTGCCAGCAGCGTAGAGGGACAGTTCTACAATGAGCAGTTCTTC | CASSVEGQFYNEQFF
- | - | TRBJ2-7 | TRBV6-5 | TGTGCCAGCAGTGACAATTACAGGGAATTCGAGCAGTACTTC | CASSDNYREFEQYF
- | - | TRBJ2-1 | TRBV18 | TGTGCCAGCTCGCGTGGACTCGAGGATGAGCAGTTCTTC | CASSRGLEDEQFF
- | TRBD2 | TRBJ2-5 | TRBV5-4 | TGTGCCAGCAGCCGGGAGGGTCTAGCGGGGGTCCGTGAGACCCAGTACTTC | CASSREGLAGVRETQYF
- | - | TRBJ2-2 | TRBV11-1 | TGTGCCAGCAGAATGGCCACGAACACCGGGGAGCTGTTTTTT | CASRMATNTGELFF
once | - | TRBJ1-3 | TRBV5-1 | TGCGCCAGCAGCCAGATGGACAGTCGAAACACCATATATTTT | CASSQMDSRNTIYF
- | - | TRBJ1-1 | TRBV5-6 | TGTGCCAGCAGCGAGGGGGTATGGACTGAAGCTTTCTTT | CASSEGVWTEAFF
- | - | TRBJ1-1 | TRBV6-1 | TGTGCCAGCAGTGAGGCAGGGGCGAACACTGAAGCTTTCTTT | CASSEAGANTEAFF
- | - | TRBJ1-6 | TRBV4-1 | TGCGCCAGCAGCCAAGCTCCAGAAACCCATTCACCCCTCCACTTT | CASSQAPETHSPLHF
- | TRBD1 | TRBJ1-2 | TRBV6-5 | TGTGCCAGCAGTTCATTTCGGACAGGGAGGGGCTACACCTTC | CASSSFRTGRGYTF
- | - | TRBJ2-2 | TRBV6-1 | TGTGCCAGCAGTCCCCAACTAAACACCGGGGAGCTGTTTTTT | CASSPQLNTGELFF
- | - | TRBJ1-1 | TRBV7-8 | TGTGCCAGCAGCTTAGAACAGCCTCAAAAAGCTTTCTTT | CASSLEQPQKAFF
once | TRBD1 | TRBJ1-2 | TRBV15 | TGTGCCACCAGCAGAGATAGGACAGGGAACTATGGCTACACCTTC | CATSRDRTGNYGYTF
- | TRBD2 | TRBJ2-7 | TRBV5-1 | TGCGCCAGCAGCTACGCCGGGACTAGCGCCTACGAGCAGTACTTC | CASSYAGTSAYEQYF
- | TRBD2 | TRBJ2-1 | TRBV27 | TGTGCCAGCAGTCTGGCTAAACGGGGGGGTGAGCAGTTCTTC | CASSLAKRGGEQFF
few | - | TRBJ2-7 | TRBV6-5 | TGTGCCAGCAGTTATGAGGGAGCCTACGAGCAGTACTTC | CASSYEGAYEQYF
- | TRBD1 | TRBJ1-5 | TRBV18 | TGTGCCAGCTCACCAACAGGGGGCAATCAGCCCCAGCATTTT | CASSPTGGNQPQHF
- | TRBD1 | TRBJ2-2 | TRBV11-3 | TGTGCCAGCAGCTTGAGGACAGGGGGCTACACCGGGGAGCTGTTTTTT | CASSLRTGGYTGELFF
- | - | TRBJ2-6 | TRBV30 | TGTGCCTGGAGCGGCTCTGGGGCCAACGTCCTGACTTTC | CAWSGSGANVLTF
- | TRBD1 | TRBJ1-2 | TRBV13 | TGTGCCAGCAGCGACTCCAGACAGGGTAACTATGGCTACACCTTC | CASSDSRQGNYGYTF
- | - | TRBJ1-4 | TRBV5-6 | TGTGCCAGCAGCTCCTATAATGAAAAACTGTTTTTT | CASSSYNEKLFF
- | - | TRBJ1-1 | TRBV7-9 | TGTGCCACTGCTAAGACACCGAACACTGAAGCTTTCTTT | CATAKTPNTEAFF
- | - | TRBJ1-1 | TRBV29-1 | TGCAGCGCGGCACCGGGCACCGGGGGCACTGAAGCTTTCTTT | CSAAPGTGGTEAFF
few | TRBD2 | TRBJ2-1 | TRBV9 | TGTGCCAGCAGCCCTCGACTAGCGGGGGGTAATGAGCAGTTCTTC | CASSPRLAGGNEQFF
- | - | TRBJ2-3 | TRBV4-1 | TGCGCCAGCAGCCAAGAGAGAGGTCTAAGGGATACGCAGTATTTT | CASSQERGLRDTQYF
- | - | TRBJ1-2 | TRBV29-1 | TGCAGCGTTGAGGGGACATGGGGCTACACCTTC | CSVEGTWGYTF
few | - | TRBJ1-6 | TRBV5-1 | TGCGCCAGCAGCTTGGGACAGAATTCACCCCTCCACTTT | CASSLGQNSPLHF
- | - | TRBJ1-1 | TRBV19 | TGTGCCAGTACAGACAGGAACACTGAAGCTTTCTTT | CASTDRNTEAFF
large | - | TRBJ1-6 | TRBV19 | TGTGCCAGTAGTATAACCCTCTCGGATTCACCCCTCCACTTT | CASSITLSDSPLHF
- | - | TRBJ2-5 | TRBV5-4 | TGTGCCAGCAGGCCGTCTGGGGGGGCCTGGGAGACCCAGTACTTC | CASRPSGGAWETQYF
- | TRBD2 | TRBJ2-1 | TRBV9 | TGTGCCAGCAGCCCCCGCCCGACTAGCGGGAGCCTCATTGGAAATGAGCAGTTCTTC | CASSPRPTSGSLIGNEQFF
- | - | TRBJ1-2 | TRBV12-5 | TGTGCTAGTGGTTTTCAGACTAACTATGGCTACACCTTC | CASGFQTNYGYTF
- | TRBD1 | TRBJ2-3 | TRBV19 | TGTGCCAGTAGTCCCGGACAGGGGGCTATGGTTGGTACGCAGTATTTT | CASSPGQGAMVGTQYF
once | - | TRBJ1-5 | TRBV6-6 | TGTGCCAGCAGCCTCCAGGGAAATCAGCCCCAGCATTTT | CASSLQGNQPQHF